This TCR beta chain was documented in a study of radiation and T cells in renal cell carcinoma. Study information: Nephrectomy followed 15 Gy stereotactic body radiation by 4 weeks.

Profiled with immunoSEQ multiplex PCR; TCRdb holds only in-frame clones, not every one. The table records approximately 49,000 clones, 80% of them present only once. Time point of the sample: blood 2 weeks post-SBRT. Treatment denoted: 15 Gy SBRT to primary tumor, nephrectomy 4 weeks later. By sample fraction, this clone is medium-sized (0.01 to 0.1%). The sample consisted of blood, taken from a patient whose treatment included radiotherapy and nephrectomy. The receptor's source is a woman between 70 and 85 years old with renal cell carcinoma.

CDR3 amino acids: CASSLGGKDNYGYTF. DNA for the CDR3: TGTGCCAGCAGCTTAGGGGGAAAAGATAACTATGGCTACACCTTC. V is TRBV7-9 and J is TRBJ1-2; no firm D call. Trimming cost V 1 base and J 1 base, with 10 bases left between them. CDR1 and CDR2 from the germline V gene are SEHNR and FQNEAQ (reference sequence). The CDR3 has 15 residues.